These T cell receptor beta chains were read from a single sample in a study of cytomegalovirus exposure and HLA in healthy donors. This table comes from immunoSEQ multiplex PCR, and its TCRdb copy is limited to in-frame clones, with some not included. Found here are some 140,000 clones, around nine tenths of them singletons; the top ten hold more than 4%. Material for sequencing was PBMCs. The receptors were gathered from a woman aged 25 to 39 in good health and CMV-seronegative. The CDR3 runs from the conserved cysteine through the conserved F or W. The D gene is left open where the match is weak.

>TRBV28|TRBJ2-7|TRBD1
CASSFPGQVIKPNSYEQYF
TGTGCCAGCAGTTTTCCGGGACAGGTCATTAAACCCAACTCCTACGAGCAGTACTTC
>TRBV6-6|TRBJ1-2|TRBD1
CASSYRDSYYGYTF
TGTGCCAGCAGTTACCGGGACAGCTACTATGGCTACACCTTC
>TRBV28|TRBJ1-2|NA
CASSPPDTGYGYTF
TGTGCCAGCAGTCCCCCGGACACGGGCTATGGCTACACCTTC
>TRBV14|TRBJ2-7|NA
CASSQENFRGPYEQYF
TGTGCCAGCAGCCAAGAAAACTTCAGGGGACCTTACGAGCAGTACTTC
>TRBV28|TRBJ1-5|TRBD1
CASSLIGGFNQPQHF
TGTGCCAGCAGTTTAATAGGGGGCTTCAATCAGCCCCAGCATTTT
>TRBV19|TRBJ1-6|TRBD1
CASSNTGGDSPLHF
TGTGCCAGTAGTAATACAGGGGGCGATTCACCCCTCCACTTT
>TRBV5-1|TRBJ2-5|TRBD1
CASSFRDRKETQYF
TGCGCCAGCAGCTTCCGGGACAGGAAAGAGACCCAGTACTTC
>TRBV5-4|TRBJ2-1|TRBD1
CASSLAGQGSIFF
TGTGCCAGCAGCTTGGCGGGACAGGGAAGTATATTCTTC
>TRBV4-1|TRBJ1-1|TRBD1
CASSTGQGPETEAFF
TGCGCCAGCAGCACGGGACAGGGGCCTGAAACTGAAGCTTTCTTT
>TRBV5-6|TRBJ1-2|NA
CASSLRRVGQEGGYTF
TGTGCCAGCAGCTTGCGTAGGGTCGGCCAAGAGGGTGGCTACACCTTC
>TRBV7-2|TRBJ2-1|TRBD2
CASSSSRNSGRAGNEQFF
TGTGCCAGCAGCTCCAGTAGAAATAGCGGGAGGGCCGGCAATGAGCAGTTCTTC
>TRBV29-1|TRBJ1-2|TRBD1
CSVDGGTGLTF
TGCAGCGTTGATGGGGGGACAGGGCTAACCTTC
>TRBV6-5|TRBJ2-1|NA
CASSLTGTHNEQFF
TGTGCCAGCAGCCTAACAGGGACCCACAATGAGCAGTTCTTC
>TRBV6-5|TRBJ2-1|TRBD2
CASSFGAGGYNEQFF
TGTGCCAGCAGTTTTGGGGCGGGAGGGTACAATGAGCAGTTCTTC
>TRBV19|TRBJ2-3|NA
CASSIAGSTDTQYF
TGTGCCAGTAGTATAGCGGGGAGCACAGATACGCAGTATTTT
>TRBV7-8|TRBJ2-5|TRBD1
CASSLQRWDRGWETQYF
TGTGCCAGCAGCTTACAGCGCTGGGACAGAGGGTGGGAGACCCAGTACTTC
>TRBV10-3|TRBJ2-7|TRBD2
CAISKGLTSSNEQYF
TGTGCCATCAGTAAGGGACTGACTAGCTCCAACGAGCAGTACTTC
>TRBV28|TRBJ1-1|NA
CASSLYLRGPNTEAFF
TGTGCCAGCAGTTTATACCTCAGGGGCCCTAACACTGAAGCTTTCTTT
>TRBV5-1|TRBJ1-1|NA
CASSLAGANTEAFF
TGCGCCAGCAGCTTGGCGGGAGCAAACACTGAAGCTTTCTTT
>TRBV19|TRBJ2-1|TRBD1
CASSFGQGYEQFF
TGTGCCAGTAGTTTCGGACAGGGCTATGAGCAGTTCTTC